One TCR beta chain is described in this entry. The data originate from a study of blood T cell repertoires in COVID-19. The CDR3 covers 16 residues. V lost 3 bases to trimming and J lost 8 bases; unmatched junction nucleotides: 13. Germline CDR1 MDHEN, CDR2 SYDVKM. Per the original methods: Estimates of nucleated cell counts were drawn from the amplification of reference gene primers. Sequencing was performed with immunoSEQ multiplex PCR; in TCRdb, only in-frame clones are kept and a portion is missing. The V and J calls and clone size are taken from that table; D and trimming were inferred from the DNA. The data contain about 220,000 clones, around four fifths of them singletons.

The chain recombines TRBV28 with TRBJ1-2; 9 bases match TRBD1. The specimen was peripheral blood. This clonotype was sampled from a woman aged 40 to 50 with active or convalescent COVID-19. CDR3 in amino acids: CASSFPTPGQGNGYTF. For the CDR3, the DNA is TGTGCCAGCAGTTTCCCCACACCGGGACAGGGAAACGGCTACACCTTC.